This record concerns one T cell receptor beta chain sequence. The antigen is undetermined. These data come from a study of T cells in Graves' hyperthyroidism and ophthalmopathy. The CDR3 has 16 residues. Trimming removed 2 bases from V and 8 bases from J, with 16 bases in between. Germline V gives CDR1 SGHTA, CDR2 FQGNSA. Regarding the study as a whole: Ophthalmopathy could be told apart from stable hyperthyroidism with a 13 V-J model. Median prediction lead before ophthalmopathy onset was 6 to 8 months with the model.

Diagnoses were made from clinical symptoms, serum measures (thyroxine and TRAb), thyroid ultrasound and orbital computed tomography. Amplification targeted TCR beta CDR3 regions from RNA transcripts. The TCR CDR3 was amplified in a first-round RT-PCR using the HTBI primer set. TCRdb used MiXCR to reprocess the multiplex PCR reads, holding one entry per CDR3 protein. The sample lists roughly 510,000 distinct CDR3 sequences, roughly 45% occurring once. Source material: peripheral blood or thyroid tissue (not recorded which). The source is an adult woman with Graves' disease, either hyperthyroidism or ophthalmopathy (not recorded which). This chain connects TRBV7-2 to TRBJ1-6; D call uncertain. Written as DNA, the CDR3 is TGTGCCAGCAGCTTATTGCGGTACCGCCGGGATTCACCCCTCCACTTT. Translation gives CASSLLRYRRDSPLHF.